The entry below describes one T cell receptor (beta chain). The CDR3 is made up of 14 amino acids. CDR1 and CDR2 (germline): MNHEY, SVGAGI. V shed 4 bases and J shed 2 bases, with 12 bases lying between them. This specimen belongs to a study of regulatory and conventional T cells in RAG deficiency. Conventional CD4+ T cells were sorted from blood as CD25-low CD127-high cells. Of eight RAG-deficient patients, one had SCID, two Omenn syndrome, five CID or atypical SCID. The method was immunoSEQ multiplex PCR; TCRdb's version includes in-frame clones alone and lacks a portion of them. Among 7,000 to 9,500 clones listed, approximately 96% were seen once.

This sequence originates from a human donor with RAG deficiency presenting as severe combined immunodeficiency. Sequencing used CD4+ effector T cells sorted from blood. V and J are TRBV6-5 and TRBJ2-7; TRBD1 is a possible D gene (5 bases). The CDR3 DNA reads TGTGCCAGCAGTTGGGGCAGCCCCACCTACGAGCAGTACTTC. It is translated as CASSWGSPTYEQYF.